This is a list of T cell receptor beta chains from one sample in a study of PD-1 blockade in classical Hodgkin lymphoma. Method: immunoSEQ multiplex PCR; TCRdb's copy keeps in-frame clones and lacks some. The repertoire holds tens of thousands of clones, with over 75% as singletons. Sequences were derived from peripheral blood mononuclear cells (PBMCs), sampled at baseline. The source of these receptors is a human donor with classical Hodgkin lymphoma. CDR3s include the opening cysteine and the closing phenylalanine or tryptophan. The D gene is left open where the match is weak. A row's size may be missing; if present it is once, few, many or a size class.

V	size	J	D	CDR3	DNA
TRBV7-9	few	TRBJ2-3	TRBD1	CASSWGTGSTDTQYF	TGTGCCAGCAGCTGGGGGACAGGTAGCACAGATACGCAGTATTTT
TRBV7-9	NA	TRBJ1-4	NA	CASYRDEKLFF	TGTGCCAGCTACAGGGACGAAAAACTGTTTTTT
TRBV23-1	once	TRBJ2-5	NA	CASSQGDGYRETQYF	TGCGCCAGCAGTCAAGGGGACGGTTACCGGGAGACCCAGTACTTC
TRBV27	NA	TRBJ2-1	TRBD2	CASSLSPSGGANEQFF	TGTGCCAGCAGTTTATCCCCTAGCGGGGGGGCAAATGAGCAGTTCTTC
TRBV6-6	medium-sized	TRBJ2-7	NA	CASGDLYEQYF	TGTGCCAGCGGGGATCTCTACGAGCAGTACTTC
TRBV18	NA	TRBJ1-6	TRBD1	CASSLRDRGNSPLHF	TGTGCCAGCTCACTCCGGGACAGGGGTAATTCACCCCTCCACTTT
TRBV4-3	NA	TRBJ1-2	TRBD1	CASSQDRGQGSGYTF	TGCGCCAGCAGCCAAGATCGGGGACAGGGTAGCGGCTACACCTTC
TRBV30	NA	TRBJ1-3	NA	CAWRGLPAGMDTIYF	TGTGCCTGGAGAGGACTTCCGGCAGGGATGGACACCATATATTTT
TRBV27	NA	TRBJ2-2	NA	CASSLSGYTGELFF	TGTGCCAGCAGTTTATCCGGTTACACCGGGGAGCTGTTTTTT
TRBV19	NA	TRBJ1-1	NA	CASSITGTNTEAFF	TGTGCCAGTAGTATAACCGGTACGAACACTGAAGCTTTCTTT
TRBV7-9	NA	TRBJ2-7	NA	CASSLVGITYEQYF	TGTGCCAGCAGCTTAGTGGGGATAACCTACGAGCAGTACTTC
TRBV2	NA	TRBJ2-3	NA	CASSPAGYTGTDTQYF	TGTGCCAGCAGTCCGGCCGGTTATACCGGCACAGATACGCAGTATTTT
TRBV7-9	NA	TRBJ1-1	NA	CASSLSDWTVNTEAFF	TGTGCCAGCAGCCTTTCTGATTGGACAGTGAACACTGAAGCTTTCTTT
TRBV19	NA	TRBJ1-5	NA	CASSITETSNQPQHF	TGTGCCAGTAGTATCACTGAGACTAGCAATCAGCCCCAGCATTTT
TRBV11-1	once	TRBJ2-3	NA	CASSLPHQRERTDTQYF	TGTGCCAGCAGCCTACCACACCAGAGGGAGCGCACAGATACGCAGTATTTT
TRBV5-1	NA	TRBJ2-4	NA	CASNEGGGKNIQYF	TGCGCCAGCAATGAGGGGGGAGGCAAAAACATTCAGTACTTC
TRBV18	NA	TRBJ2-7	TRBD2	CASSGGLAGGRTYEQYF	TGTGCCAGCTCCGGGGGACTAGCGGGGGGTAGGACCTACGAGCAGTACTTC
TRBV7-2	NA	TRBJ1-6	NA	CASSLQSQGGNSPLHF	TGTGCCAGCAGCCTACAATCGCAGGGCGGGAATTCACCCCTCCACTTT
TRBV2	NA	TRBJ2-2	NA	CASSETVNTGELFF	TGTGCCAGCAGTGAGACGGTGAACACCGGGGAGCTGTTTTTT
TRBV2	NA	TRBJ2-3	NA	CASSEFRSDTQYF	TGTGCCAGCAGTGAATTTCGTTCAGATACGCAGTATTTT
TRBV19	NA	TRBJ1-5	NA	CASSMGSSLGNQPQHF	TGTGCCAGTAGTATGGGCAGCTCCCTAGGCAATCAGCCCCAGCATTTT
TRBV2	NA	TRBJ2-5	NA	CASSRTFAQETQYF	TGTGCCAGCAGCCGAACCTTTGCCCAAGAGACCCAGTACTTC
TRBV5-4	once	TRBJ1-2	NA	CASSLPSGGANYGYTF	TGTGCCAGCAGCCTACCATCAGGAGGAGCTAACTATGGCTACACCTTC
TRBV5-1	NA	TRBJ1-1	NA	CASSLLSGRLTEAFF	TGCGCCAGCAGCTTGTTGTCAGGGCGGCTTACTGAAGCTTTCTTT
TRBV18	NA	TRBJ2-5	NA	CASSPQGGETQYF	TGTGCCAGCTCACCACAAGGCGGAGAGACCCAGTACTTC
TRBV7-2	NA	TRBJ1-4	TRBD1	CASSLLQGANEKLFF	TGTGCCAGCAGCCTTTTACAGGGGGCTAATGAAAAACTGTTTTTT
TRBV6-5	few	TRBJ1-6	NA	CASSFPISPLHF	TGTGCCAGCAGTTTCCCCATATCACCCCTCCACTTT
TRBV9	NA	TRBJ2-7	TRBD1	CASSVEGTGSYEQYF	TGTGCCAGCAGCGTGGAAGGGACAGGATCCTACGAGCAGTACTTC
TRBV4-1	NA	TRBJ1-3	NA	CASSQDPQGGFSSGNTIYF	TGCGCCAGCAGCCAAGATCCCCAGGGCGGATTTTCCTCTGGAAACACCATATATTTT
TRBV18	NA	TRBJ2-3	NA	CASSPPSTVTDTQYF	TGTGCCAGCTCACCACCGTCGACAGTCACAGATACGCAGTATTTT
TRBV6-5	NA	TRBJ2-3	TRBD2	CASSPPGLVRDTQYF	TGTGCCAGCAGTCCCCCCGGACTAGTGAGAGATACGCAGTATTTT
TRBV19	NA	TRBJ2-7	TRBD2	CASSPGLGGYEQYF	TGTGCCAGTAGTCCTGGACTAGGTGGATACGAGCAGTACTTC
TRBV4-1	once	TRBJ2-5	NA	CASSQDEGWATGLGYEETQYF	TGCGCCAGCAGCCAAGATGAGGGGTGGGCCACAGGGCTCGGGTATGAAGAGACCCAGTACTTC
TRBV5-4	once	TRBJ2-1	NA	CASSLSQGLYNEQFF	TGTGCCAGCAGCTTGAGCCAGGGCCTCTACAATGAGCAGTTCTTC
TRBV9	NA	TRBJ2-2	NA	CASSPWTGNTGELFF	TGTGCCAGCAGCCCCTGGACTGGGAACACCGGGGAGCTGTTTTTT
TRBV5-6	NA	TRBJ2-7	NA	CASSLGYSYEQYF	TGTGCCAGCAGCTTGGGGTACTCCTACGAGCAGTACTTC
TRBV14	NA	TRBJ1-2	NA	CASSQGQPAYGYTF	TGTGCCAGCAGCCAGGGTCAGCCGGCCTATGGCTACACCTTC
TRBV19	NA	TRBJ1-1	TRBD1	CASKRGREMAEAFF	TGTGCCAGTAAAAGGGGGCGCGAAATGGCTGAAGCTTTCTTT